What follows describes a single T cell receptor beta chain. Its antigen is currently unknown. From RNA transcripts, TCR beta CDR3 regions were amplified. Primed by the HTBI set, a first-round RT-PCR was run on the TCR CDR3. TCRdb re-analysed the multiplex PCR reads in MiXCR, keeping a single row per CDR3 protein. The sample contains roughly 510,000 distinct CDR3 sequences, 46% of which appear only once. Trimming pared 5 bases from V and 0 bases from J, leaving 11 bases between. Germline CDR1 and CDR2: SGHAT and FQNNGV. The CDR3 length is 14 residues. The record originates from a study of T cells in Graves' hyperthyroidism and ophthalmopathy. Study results and caveats: Prediction of ophthalmopathy progression came a median approximately 6.6 months pre-onset.

The source is an adult woman with Graves' disease, either hyperthyroidism or ophthalmopathy (not recorded which). J is TRBJ2-7 and V is TRBV11-2; D not resolved. The material sequenced was peripheral blood or thyroid tissue (not recorded which). CDR3 sequence (DNA): TGTGCCAGCAGCCAAGATAGGGTCTCCTACGAGCAGTACTTC. This encodes CASSQDRVSYEQYF. Drawing the rest from reference TRBV11-2 and TRBJ2-7, the complete variable domain is EAGVAQSPRYKIIEKRQSVAFWCNPISGHATLYWYQQILGQGPKLLIQFQNNGVVDDSQLPKDRFSAERLKGVDSTLKIQPAKLEDSAVYLCASSQDRVSYEQYFGPGTRLTVT.